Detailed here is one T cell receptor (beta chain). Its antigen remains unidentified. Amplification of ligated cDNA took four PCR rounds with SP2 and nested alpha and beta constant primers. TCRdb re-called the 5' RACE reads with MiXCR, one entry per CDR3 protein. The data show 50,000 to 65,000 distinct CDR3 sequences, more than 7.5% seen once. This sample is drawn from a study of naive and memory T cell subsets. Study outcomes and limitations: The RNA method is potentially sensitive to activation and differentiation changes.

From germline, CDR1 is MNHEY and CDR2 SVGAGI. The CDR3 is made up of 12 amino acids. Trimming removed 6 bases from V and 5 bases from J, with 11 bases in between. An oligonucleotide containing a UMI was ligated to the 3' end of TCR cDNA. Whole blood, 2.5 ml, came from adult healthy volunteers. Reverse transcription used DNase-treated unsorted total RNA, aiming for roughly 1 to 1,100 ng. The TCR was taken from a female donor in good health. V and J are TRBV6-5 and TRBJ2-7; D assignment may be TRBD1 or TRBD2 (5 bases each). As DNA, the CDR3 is TGTGCCAGCAGACCACAGGAGGACGAGCAGTACTTC. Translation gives CASRPQEDEQYF.